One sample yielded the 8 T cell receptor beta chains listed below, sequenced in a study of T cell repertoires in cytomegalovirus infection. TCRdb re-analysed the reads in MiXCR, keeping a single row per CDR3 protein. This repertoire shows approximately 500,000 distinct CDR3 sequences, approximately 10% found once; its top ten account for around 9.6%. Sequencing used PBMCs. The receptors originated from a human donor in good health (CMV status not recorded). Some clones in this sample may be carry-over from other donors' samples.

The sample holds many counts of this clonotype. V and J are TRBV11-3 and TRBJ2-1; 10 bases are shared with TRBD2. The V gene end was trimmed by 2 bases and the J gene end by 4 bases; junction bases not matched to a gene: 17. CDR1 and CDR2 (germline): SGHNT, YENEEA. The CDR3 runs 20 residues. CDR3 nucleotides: TGTGCCAGCAGCTTACGCCTTTCCCGTACAGCGGGAGGGCCTTACAATGAGCAGTTCTTC. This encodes CASSLRLSRTAGGPYNEQFF.

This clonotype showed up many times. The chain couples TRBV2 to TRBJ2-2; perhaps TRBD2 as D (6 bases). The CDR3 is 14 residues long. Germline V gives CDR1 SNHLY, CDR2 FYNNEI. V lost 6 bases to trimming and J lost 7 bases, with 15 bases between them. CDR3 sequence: CASRPGTFDGELFF. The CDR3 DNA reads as TGTGCCAGCAGACCCGGGACTTTCGACGGGGAGCTGTTTTTT.

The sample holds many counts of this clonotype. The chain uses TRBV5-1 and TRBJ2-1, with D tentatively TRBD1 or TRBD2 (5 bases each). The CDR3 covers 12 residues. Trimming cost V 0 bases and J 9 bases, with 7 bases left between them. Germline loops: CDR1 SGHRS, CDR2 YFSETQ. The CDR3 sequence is CASSLEGSEQFF. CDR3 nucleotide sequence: TGCGCCAGCAGCTTGGAGGGGAGTGAGCAGTTCTTC.

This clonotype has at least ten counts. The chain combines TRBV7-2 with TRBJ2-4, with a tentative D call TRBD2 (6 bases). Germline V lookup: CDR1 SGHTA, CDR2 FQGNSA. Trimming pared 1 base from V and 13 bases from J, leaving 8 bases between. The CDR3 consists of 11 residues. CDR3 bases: TGTGCCAGCAGCTTAGGCGGGGCCCAGTACTTC. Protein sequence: CASSLGGAQYF.

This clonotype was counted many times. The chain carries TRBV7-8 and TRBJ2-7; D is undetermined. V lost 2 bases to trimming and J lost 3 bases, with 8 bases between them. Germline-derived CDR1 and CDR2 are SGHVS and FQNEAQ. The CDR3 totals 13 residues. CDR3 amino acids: CASSLQPNYEQYF. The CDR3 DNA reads TGTGCCAGCAGCTTACAACCCAACTACGAGCAGTACTTC.

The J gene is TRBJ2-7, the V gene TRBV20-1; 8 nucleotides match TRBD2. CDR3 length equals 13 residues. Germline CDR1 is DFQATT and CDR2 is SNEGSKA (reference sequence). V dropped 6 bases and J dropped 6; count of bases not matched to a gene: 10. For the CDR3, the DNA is TGCAGTGCGCGACGGGGGGGGCGAGGCGAGCAGTACTTC. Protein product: CSARRGGRGEQYF.

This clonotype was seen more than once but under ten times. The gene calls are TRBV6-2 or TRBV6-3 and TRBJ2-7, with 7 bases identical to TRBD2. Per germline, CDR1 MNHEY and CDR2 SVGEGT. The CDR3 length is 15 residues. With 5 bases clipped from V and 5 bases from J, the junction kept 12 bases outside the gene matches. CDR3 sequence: CASSTGLDTFDEQYF. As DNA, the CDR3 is TGTGCCAGCAGTACCGGACTAGATACGTTCGACGAGCAGTACTTC.

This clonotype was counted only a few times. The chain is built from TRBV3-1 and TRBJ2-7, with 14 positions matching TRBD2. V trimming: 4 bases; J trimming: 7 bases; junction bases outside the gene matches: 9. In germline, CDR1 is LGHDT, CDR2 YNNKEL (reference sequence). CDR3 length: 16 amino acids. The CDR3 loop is CASSLRTSGRYGEQYF. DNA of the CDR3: TGTGCCAGCAGCCTCCGGACTAGCGGGAGGTATGGTGAGCAGTACTTC.